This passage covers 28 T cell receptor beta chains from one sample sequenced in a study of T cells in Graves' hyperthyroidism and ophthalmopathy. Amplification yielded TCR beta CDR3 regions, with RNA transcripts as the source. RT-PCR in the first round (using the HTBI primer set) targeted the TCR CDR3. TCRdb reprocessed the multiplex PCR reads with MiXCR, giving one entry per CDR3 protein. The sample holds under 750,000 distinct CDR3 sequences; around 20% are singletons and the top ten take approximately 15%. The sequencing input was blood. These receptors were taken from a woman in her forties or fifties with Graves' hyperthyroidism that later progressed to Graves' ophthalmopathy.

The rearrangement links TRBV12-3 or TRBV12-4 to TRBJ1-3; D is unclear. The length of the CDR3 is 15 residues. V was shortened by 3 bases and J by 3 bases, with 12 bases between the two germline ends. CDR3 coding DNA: TGTGCCAGCAGTTTGGGTCCGGAGGGTGGAAACACCATATATTTT. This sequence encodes CASSLGPEGGNTIYF.

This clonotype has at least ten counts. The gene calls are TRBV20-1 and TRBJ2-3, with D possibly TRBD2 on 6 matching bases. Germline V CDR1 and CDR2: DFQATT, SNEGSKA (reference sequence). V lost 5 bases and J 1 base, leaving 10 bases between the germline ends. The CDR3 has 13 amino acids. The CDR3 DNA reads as TGCAGTGCTCCGGGACTGGGCACAGATACGCAGTATTTT. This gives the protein CSAPGLGTDTQYF.

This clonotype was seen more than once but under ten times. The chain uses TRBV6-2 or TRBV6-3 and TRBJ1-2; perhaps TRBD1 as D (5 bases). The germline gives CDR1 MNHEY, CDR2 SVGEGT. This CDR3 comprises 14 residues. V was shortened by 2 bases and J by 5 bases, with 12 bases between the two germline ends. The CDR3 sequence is CASSYVTTEYGYTF. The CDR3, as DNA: TGTGCCAGCAGTTACGTTACGACAGAATATGGCTACACCTTC.

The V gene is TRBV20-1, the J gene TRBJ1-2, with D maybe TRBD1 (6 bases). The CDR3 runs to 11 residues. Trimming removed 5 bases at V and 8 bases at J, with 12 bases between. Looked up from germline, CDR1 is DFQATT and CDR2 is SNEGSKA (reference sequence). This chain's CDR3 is CSAYRVRGYTF. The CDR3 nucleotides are TGCAGTGCTTACAGGGTGCGGGGCTACACCTTC.

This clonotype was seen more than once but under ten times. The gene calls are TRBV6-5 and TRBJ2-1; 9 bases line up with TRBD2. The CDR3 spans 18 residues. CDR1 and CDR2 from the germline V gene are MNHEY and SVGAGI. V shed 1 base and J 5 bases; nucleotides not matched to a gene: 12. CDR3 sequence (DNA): TGTGCCAGCAGTTACTGGGACCATAGCGGGGGTTCCCACAATGAGCAGTTCTTC. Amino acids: CASSYWDHSGGSHNEQFF.

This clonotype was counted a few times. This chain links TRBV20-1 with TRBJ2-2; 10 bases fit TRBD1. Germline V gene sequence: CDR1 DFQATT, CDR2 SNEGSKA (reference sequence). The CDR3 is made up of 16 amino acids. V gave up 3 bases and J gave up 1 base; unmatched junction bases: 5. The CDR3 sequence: CSASDRGQENTGELFF. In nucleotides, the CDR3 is TGCAGTGCTAGCGACAGGGGGCAAGAGAACACCGGGGAGCTGTTTTTT.

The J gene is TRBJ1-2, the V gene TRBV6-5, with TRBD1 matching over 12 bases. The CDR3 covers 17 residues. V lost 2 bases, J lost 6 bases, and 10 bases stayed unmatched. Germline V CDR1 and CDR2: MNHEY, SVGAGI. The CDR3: CASSYVFGTGGEHGYTF. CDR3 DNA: TGTGCCAGCAGTTACGTCTTCGGGACAGGGGGCGAGCATGGCTACACCTTC.

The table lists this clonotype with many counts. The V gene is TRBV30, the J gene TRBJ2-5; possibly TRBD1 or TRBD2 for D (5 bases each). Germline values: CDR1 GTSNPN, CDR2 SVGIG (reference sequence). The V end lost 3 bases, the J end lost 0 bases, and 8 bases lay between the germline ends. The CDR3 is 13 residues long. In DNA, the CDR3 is TGTGCCTGGAGCTGGGGGAACCAAGAGACCCAGTACTTC. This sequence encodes CAWSWGNQETQYF. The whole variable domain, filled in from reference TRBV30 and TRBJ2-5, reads SQTIHQWPATLVQPVGSPLSLECTVEGTSNPNLYWYRQAAGRGLQLLFYSVGIGQISSEVPQNLSASRPQDRQFILSSKKLLLSDSGFYLCAWSWGNQETQYFGPGTRLLVL.

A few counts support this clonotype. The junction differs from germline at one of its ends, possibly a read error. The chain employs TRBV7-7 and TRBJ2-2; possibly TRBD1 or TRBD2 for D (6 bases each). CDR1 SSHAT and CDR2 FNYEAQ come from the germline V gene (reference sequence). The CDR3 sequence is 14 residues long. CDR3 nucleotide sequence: TGTGCTAGCAGCTTACAGGGACTCACCGGGGAGCTGTTTTTT. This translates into CASSLQGLTGELFF.

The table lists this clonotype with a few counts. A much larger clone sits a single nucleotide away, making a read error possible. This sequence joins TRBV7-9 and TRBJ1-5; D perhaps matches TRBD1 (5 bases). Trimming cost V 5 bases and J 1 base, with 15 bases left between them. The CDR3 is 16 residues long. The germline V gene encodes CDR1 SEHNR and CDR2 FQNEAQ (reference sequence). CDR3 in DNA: TGTGCCAGCAGCACTGGGAAAAGGGGCAGCAATCAGCCCCAGCATTTT. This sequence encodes CASSTGKRGSNQPQHF.

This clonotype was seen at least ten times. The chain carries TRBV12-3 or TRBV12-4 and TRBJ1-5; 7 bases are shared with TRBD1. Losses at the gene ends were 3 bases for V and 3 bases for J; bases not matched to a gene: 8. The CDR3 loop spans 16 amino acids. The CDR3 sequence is CASSFLGDSHNQPQHF. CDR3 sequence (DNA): TGTGCCAGCAGTTTCCTAGGGGACAGCCACAATCAGCCCCAGCATTTT.

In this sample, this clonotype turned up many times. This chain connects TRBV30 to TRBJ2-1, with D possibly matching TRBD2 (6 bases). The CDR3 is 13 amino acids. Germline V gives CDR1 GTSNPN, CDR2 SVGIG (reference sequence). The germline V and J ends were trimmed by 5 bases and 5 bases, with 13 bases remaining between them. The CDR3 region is CAWAGGIDNEQFF. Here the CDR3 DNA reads TGTGCCTGGGCAGGCGGGATAGACAATGAGCAGTTCTTC.

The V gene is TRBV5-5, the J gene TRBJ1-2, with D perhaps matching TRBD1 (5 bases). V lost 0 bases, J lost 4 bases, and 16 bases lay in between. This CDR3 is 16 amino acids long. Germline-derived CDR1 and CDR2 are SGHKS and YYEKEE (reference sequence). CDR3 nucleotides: TGTGCCAGCAGCTTGGAGGGACCTTCCCGCGTCTATGGCTACACCTTC. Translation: CASSLEGPSRVYGYTF.

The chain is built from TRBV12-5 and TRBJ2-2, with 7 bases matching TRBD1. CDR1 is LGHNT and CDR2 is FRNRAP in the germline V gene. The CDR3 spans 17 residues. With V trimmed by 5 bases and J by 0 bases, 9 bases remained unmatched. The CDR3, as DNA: TGTGCTAGTGGTGGCCGGGACAGATTTTCGAACACCGGGGAGCTGTTTTTT. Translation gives CASGGRDRFSNTGELFF.

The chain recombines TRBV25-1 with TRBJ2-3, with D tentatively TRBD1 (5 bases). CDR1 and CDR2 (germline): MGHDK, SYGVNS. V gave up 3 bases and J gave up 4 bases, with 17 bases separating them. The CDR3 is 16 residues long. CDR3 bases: TGTGCCAGCAGTGAGTTTGAAAGGGGTGGATCAGATACGCAGTATTTT. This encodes CASSEFERGGSDTQYF.

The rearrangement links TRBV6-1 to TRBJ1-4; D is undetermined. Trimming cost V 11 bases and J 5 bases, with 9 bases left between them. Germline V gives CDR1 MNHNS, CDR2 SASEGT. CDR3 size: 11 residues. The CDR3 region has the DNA TGTGCCTCCCAGTGGAATGAAAAACTGTTTTTT. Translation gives CASQWNEKLFF.

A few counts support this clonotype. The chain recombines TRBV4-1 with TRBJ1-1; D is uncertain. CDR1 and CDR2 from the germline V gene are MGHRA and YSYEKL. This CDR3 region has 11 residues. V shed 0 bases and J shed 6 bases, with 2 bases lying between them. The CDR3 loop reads CASSQDAEAFF. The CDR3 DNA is TGCGCCAGCAGCCAAGATGCTGAAGCTTTCTTT.

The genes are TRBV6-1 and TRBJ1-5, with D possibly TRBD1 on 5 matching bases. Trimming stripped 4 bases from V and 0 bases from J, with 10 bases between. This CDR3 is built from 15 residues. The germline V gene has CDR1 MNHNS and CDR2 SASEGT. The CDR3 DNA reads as TGTGCCAGCAGTGTACAGGCTTATAGCAATCAGCCCCAGCATTTT. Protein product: CASSVQAYSNQPQHF.

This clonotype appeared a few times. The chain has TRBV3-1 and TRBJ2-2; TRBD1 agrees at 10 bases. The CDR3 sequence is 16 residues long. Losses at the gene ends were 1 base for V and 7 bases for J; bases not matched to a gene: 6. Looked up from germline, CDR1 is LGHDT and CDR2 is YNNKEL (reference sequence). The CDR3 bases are TGTGCCAGCAGCCAAGGAGGGACAGGGGTGGTCGGGGAGCTGTTTTTT. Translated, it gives CASSQGGTGVVGELFF. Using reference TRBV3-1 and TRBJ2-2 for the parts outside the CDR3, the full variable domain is DTAVSQTPKYLVTQMGNDKSIKCEQNLGHDTMYWYKQDSKKFLKIMFSYNNKELIINETVPNRFSPKSPDKAHLNLHINSLELGDSAVYFCASSQGGTGVVGELFFGEGSRLTVL.

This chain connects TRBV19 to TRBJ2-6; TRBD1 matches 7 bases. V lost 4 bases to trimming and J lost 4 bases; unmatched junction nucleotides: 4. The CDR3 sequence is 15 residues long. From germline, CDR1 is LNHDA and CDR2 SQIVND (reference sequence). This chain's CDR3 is CASSTTGVGANVLTF. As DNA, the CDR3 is TGTGCCAGTAGTACAACAGGGGTCGGGGCCAACGTCCTGACTTTC.

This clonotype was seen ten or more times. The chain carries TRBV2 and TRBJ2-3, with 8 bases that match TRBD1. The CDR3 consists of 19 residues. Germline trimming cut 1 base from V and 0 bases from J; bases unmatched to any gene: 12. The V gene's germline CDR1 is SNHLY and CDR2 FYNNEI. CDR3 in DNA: TGTGCCAGCAGTGAAGGGGACTGGGACAGGCGAACTAGCACAGATACGCAGTATTTT. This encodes CASSEGDWDRRTSTDTQYF. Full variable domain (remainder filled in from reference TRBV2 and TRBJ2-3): EPEVTQTPSHQVTQMGQEVILRCVPISNHLYFYWYRQILGQKVEFLVSFYNNEISEKSEIFDDQFSVERPDGSNFTLKIRSTKLEDSAMYFCASSEGDWDRRTSTDTQYFGPGTRLTVL.

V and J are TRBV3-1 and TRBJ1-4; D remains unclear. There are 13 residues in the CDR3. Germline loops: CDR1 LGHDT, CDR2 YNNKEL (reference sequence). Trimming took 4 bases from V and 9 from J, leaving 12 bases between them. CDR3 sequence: CASSLDAFKKLFF. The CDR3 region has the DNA TGTGCCAGCAGCCTAGATGCATTTAAAAAACTGTTTTTT. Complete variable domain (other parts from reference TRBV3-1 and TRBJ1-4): DTAVSQTPKYLVTQMGNDKSIKCEQNLGHDTMYWYKQDSKKFLKIMFSYNNKELIINETVPNRFSPKSPDKAHLNLHINSLELGDSAVYFCASSLDAFKKLFFGSGTQLSVL.

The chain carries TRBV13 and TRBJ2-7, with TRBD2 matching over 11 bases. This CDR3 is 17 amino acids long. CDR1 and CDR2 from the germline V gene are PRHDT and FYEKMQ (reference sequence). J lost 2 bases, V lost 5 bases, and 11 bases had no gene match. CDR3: CASSPLYSGGATYEQYF. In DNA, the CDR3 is TGTGCCAGCAGCCCCCTGTATAGCGGGGGGGCCACCTACGAGCAGTACTTC.

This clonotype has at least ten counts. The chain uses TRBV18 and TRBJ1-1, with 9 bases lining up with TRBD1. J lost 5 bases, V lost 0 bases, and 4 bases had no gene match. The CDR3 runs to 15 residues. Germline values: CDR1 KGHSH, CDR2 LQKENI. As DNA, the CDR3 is TGTGCCAGCTCACCACCAGGACAGGGGCGAACTGAAGCTTTCTTT. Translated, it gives CASSPPGQGRTEAFF.

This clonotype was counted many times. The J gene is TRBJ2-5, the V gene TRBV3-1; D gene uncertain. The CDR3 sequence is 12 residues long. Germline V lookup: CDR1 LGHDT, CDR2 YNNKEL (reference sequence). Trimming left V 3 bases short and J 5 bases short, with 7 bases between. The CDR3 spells CASSHVHETQYF. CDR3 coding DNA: TGTGCCAGCAGCCACGTACACGAGACCCAGTACTTC.

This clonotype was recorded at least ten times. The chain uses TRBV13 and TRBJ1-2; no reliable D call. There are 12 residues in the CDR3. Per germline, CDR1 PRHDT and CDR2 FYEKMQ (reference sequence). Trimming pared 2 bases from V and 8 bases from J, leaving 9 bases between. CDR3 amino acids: CASSLREVGYTF. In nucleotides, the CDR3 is TGTGCCAGCAGCTTAAGGGAGGTGGGCTACACCTTC.

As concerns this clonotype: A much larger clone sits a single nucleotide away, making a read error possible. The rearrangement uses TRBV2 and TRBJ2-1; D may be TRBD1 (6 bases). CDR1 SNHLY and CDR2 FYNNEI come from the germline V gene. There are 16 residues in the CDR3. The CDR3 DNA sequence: TGTGTCAGCAGTGAAGTAGAAGGGGGAACCTACAATGAGCAGTTCTTC. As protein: CVSSEVEGGTYNEQFF.

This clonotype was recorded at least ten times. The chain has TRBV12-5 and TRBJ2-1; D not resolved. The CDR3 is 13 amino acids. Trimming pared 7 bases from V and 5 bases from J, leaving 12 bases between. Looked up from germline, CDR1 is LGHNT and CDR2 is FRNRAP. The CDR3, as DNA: TGTGCTAGTGCCTGGCAGGAGAACAATGAGCAGTTCTTC. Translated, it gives CASAWQENNEQFF. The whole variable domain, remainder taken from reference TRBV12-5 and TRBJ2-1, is DARVTQTPRHKVTEMGQEVTMRCQPILGHNTVFWYRQTMMQGLELLAYFRNRAPLDDSGMPKDRFSAEMPDATLATLKIQPSEPRDSAVYFCASAWQENNEQFFGPGTRLTVL.